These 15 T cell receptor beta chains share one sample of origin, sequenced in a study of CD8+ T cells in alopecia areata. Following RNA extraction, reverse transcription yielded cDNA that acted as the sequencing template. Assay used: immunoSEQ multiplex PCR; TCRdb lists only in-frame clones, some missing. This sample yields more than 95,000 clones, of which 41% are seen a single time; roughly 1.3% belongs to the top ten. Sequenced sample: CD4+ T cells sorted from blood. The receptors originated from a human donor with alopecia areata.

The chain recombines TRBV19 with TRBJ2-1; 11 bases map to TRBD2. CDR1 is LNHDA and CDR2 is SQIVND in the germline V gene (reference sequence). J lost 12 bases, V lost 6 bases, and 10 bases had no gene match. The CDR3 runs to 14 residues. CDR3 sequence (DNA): TGTGCCAGTAGAGATAGCGGGAGGGCTGATGGGCAGTTCTTC. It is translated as CASRDSGRADGQFF.

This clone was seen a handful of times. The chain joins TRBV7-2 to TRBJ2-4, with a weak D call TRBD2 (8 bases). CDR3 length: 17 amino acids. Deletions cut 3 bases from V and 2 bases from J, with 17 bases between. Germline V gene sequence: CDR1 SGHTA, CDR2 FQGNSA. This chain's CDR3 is CASSFRDSGGSKNIQYF. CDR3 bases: TGTGCCAGCAGCTTTCGGGACAGCGGGGGCTCCAAAAACATTCAGTACTTC.

CDR3 region: CASSSAAGAADTQYF. Here the CDR3 DNA reads TGCGCCAGCAGCTCCGCAGCGGGAGCTGCAGATACGCAGTATTTT. The rearrangement joins TRBV5-1 to TRBJ2-3; 8 positions agree with TRBD2. Unmatched junction bases numbered 7, after V lost 3 bases and J lost 4 bases. CDR1 and CDR2 (germline): SGHRS, YFSETQ. The CDR3 is made up of 15 amino acids.

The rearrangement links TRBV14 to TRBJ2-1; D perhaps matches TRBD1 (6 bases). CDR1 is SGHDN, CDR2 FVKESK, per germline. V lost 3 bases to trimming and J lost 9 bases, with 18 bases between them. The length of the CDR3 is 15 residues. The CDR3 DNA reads TGTGCCAGCAGCCATAGCATCTTGGGGGCGAGTGAGCAGTTCTTC. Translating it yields CASSHSILGASEQFF. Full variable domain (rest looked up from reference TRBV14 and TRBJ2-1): EAGVTQFPSHSVIEKGQTVTLRCDPISGHDNLYWYRRVMGKEIKFLLHFVKESKQDESGMPNNRFLAERTGGTYSTLKVQPAELEDSGVYFCASSHSILGASEQFFGPGTRLTVL.

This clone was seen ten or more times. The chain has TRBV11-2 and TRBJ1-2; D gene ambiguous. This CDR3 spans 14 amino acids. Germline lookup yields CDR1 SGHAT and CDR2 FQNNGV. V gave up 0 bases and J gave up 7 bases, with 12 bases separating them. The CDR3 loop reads CASSLEILGSGYTF. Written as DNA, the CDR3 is TGTGCCAGCAGCTTAGAAATCCTGGGGAGTGGCTACACCTTC.

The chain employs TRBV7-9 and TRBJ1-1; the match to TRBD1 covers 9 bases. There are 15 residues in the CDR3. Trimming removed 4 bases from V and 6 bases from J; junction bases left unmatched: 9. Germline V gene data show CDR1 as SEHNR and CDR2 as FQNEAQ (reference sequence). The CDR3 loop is CASSYGQGFFAEAFF. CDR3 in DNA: TGTGCCAGCAGCTACGGACAGGGGTTTTTCGCTGAAGCTTTCTTT.

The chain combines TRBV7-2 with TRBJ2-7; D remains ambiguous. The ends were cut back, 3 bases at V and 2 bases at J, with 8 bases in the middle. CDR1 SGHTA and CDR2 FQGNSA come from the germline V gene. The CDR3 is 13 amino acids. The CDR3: CASSFQPPYEQYF. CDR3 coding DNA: TGTGCCAGCAGCTTTCAGCCCCCCTACGAGCAGTACTTC.

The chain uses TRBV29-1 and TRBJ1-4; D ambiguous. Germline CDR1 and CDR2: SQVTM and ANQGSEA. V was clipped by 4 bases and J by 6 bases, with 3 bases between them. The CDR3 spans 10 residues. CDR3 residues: CSVGDEKLFF. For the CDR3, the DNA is TGCAGCGTTGGGGATGAAAAACTGTTTTTT.

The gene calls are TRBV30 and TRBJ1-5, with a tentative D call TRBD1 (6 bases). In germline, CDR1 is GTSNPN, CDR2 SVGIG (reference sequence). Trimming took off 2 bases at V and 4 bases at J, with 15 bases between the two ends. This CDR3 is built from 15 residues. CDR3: CAWSRKGGPNQPQHF. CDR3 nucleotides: TGTGCCTGGAGTAGAAAGGGGGGGCCAAATCAGCCCCAGCATTTT.

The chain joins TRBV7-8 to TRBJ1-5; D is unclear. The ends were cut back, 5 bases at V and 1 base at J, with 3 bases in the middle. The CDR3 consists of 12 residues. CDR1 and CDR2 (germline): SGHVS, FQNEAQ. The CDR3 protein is CASSLSNQPQHF. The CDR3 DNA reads TGTGCCAGCAGCCTCAGCAATCAGCCCCAGCATTTT.

The chain's CDR3 is CASSFKGSGANVLTF. The CDR3 DNA reads as TGTGCCAGCAGTTTCAAGGGGAGTGGGGCCAACGTCCTGACTTTC. The chain couples TRBV6-5 to TRBJ2-6; the D call may be TRBD1 or TRBD2 (5 bases each). The CDR3 is made up of 15 amino acids. CDR1 is MNHEY, CDR2 SVGAGI, per germline. The V end lost 4 bases, the J end lost 3 bases, and 10 bases lay between the germline ends.

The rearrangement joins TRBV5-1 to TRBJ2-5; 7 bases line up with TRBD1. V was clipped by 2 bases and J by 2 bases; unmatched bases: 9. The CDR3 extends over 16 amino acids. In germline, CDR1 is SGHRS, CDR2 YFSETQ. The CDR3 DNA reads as TGCGCCAGCAGCTTTTCCCCGGGACAGAAACAAGAGACCCAGTACTTC. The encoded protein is CASSFSPGQKQETQYF.

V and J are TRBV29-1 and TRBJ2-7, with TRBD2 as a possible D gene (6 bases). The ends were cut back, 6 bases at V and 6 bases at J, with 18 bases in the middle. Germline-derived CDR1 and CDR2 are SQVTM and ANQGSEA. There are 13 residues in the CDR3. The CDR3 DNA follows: TGCAGCGTAGCCGGACGGGCCGGGGGCGAGCAGTACTTC. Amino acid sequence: CSVAGRAGGEQYF.

The CDR3 DNA is TGTGCCAGCAGCGTGACTAGCGGGGGATACGAGCAGTACTTC. Protein product: CASSVTSGGYEQYF. This chain joins TRBV7-2 and TRBJ2-7; 12 nucleotides line up with TRBD2. Germline CDR1 and CDR2: SGHTA and FQGNSA. The length of the CDR3 is 14 residues. V lost 5 bases and J lost 4; bases outside the gene matches: 3. Using reference TRBV7-2 and TRBJ2-7 for the parts outside the CDR3, the full variable domain is GAGVSQSPSNKVTEKGKDVELRCDPISGHTALYWYRQSLGQGLEFLIYFQGNSAPDKSGLPSDRFSAERTGGSVSTLTIQRTQQEDSAVYLCASSVTSGGYEQYFGPGTRLTVT.

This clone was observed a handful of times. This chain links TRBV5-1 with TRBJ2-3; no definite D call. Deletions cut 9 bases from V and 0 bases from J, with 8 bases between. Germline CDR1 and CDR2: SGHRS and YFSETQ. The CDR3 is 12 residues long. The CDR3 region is CATRASTDTQYF. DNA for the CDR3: TGCGCCACTAGGGCTAGCACAGATACGCAGTATTTT.